This TCR beta chain was profiled in a study of blood T cell repertoires in COVID-19. Study-wide background: Samples representing acute and convalescent COVID-19 were sourced from the United States, Italy and Spain.

Germline V gene data show CDR1 as SEHNR and CDR2 as FQNEAQ (reference sequence). Unmatched junction bases numbered 12, after V lost 6 bases and J lost 8 bases. This CDR3 has 14 residues. Original handling: Amplification of reference gene primers provided the estimated nucleated cell counts. Libraries were prepared by immunoSEQ multiplex PCR; TCRdb keeps only in-frame clonotypes and omits some of them. That table is the source of V, J and clone size, and D and trimming were worked out from the DNA. The sample contains about 410,000 clones, roughly 90% of which appear only once. Seattle's cohort entered during active infection and was followed longitudinally.

The J gene is TRBJ1-2, the V gene TRBV7-9, with TRBD1 matching over 7 bases. The material sequenced was peripheral blood. This receptor was taken from a woman in her thirties or forties with COVID-19, enrolled during active disease. CDR3 amino acids: CASSQTGTADGYTF. DNA of the CDR3: TGTGCCAGCAGTCAAACCGGGACAGCGGACGGCTACACCTTC.